A selection of T cell receptor beta chains follows, all from one sample in a study of low-dose radiotherapy and immunotherapy resistance in tumors. TCRdb redid the calling of the reads with MiXCR, one entry per CDR3 protein. The sample includes under 110,000 distinct CDR3 sequences, less than 25% of them seen just once. The source material was PBMCs, sampled after low-dose radiotherapy plus immunotherapy. These receptor sequences come from a male donor with prostate cancer. The CDR3 runs from the conserved cysteine through the conserved F or W. The order of the fields is D gene, clone size, V gene, J gene, CDR3 DNA, CDR3 protein. D genes are given only for firm matches. Size values are once, few and many counts, or a class for expanded clones, and some rows have none.

-	many	TRBV18	TRBJ1-5	TGTGCCAGCTCAGAGGGAGCTAGCAATCAGCCCCAGCATTTT	CASSEGASNQPQHF
-	-	TRBV5-8	TRBJ2-2	-	CASNSMVTTGELFFFFFF
TRBD1	many	TRBV2	TRBJ1-5	TGTGCCAGCAGTGACTATTGGGACAGGGGCAATCAGCCCCAGCATTTT	CASSDYWDRGNQPQHF
-	many	TRBV10-1	TRBJ2-2	TGCGCCAGCGCCGGCATCCCCAACACCGGGGAGCTGTTTTTT	CASAGIPNTGELFF
-	many	TRBV3-1	TRBJ1-2	TGTGCCAGCAGCCAACAGACTGGGGGTATCTATGGCTACACCTTC	CASSQQTGGIYGYTF
-	few	TRBV5-4	TRBJ2-7	TGTGCCAGCAGCTTAGGGACGGACCCTTCCTACGAGCAGTACTTC	CASSLGTDPSYEQYF
-	-	TRBV9	TRBJ2-5	TGTGCCAGCAGCGTACTCCCGGGGGAGACCCAGTACTTC	CASSVLPGETQYF
-	many	TRBV18	TRBJ2-3	TGTGCCAGCTCACCTCGGGTACCTAGCACAGATACGCAGTATTTT	CASSPRVPSTDTQYF
-	many	TRBV11-2	TRBJ2-2	TGTGCCAGCAGCTGGGACACGAACACCGGGGAGCTGTTTTTT	CASSWDTNTGELFF
-	many	TRBV19	TRBJ1-4	TGTGCCAGTAGTATCGTTCCGGTGCGCGAAAAACTGTTTTTT	CASSIVPVREKLFF
TRBD1	many	TRBV20-1	TRBJ2-5	TGCAGTGCCAGCCTCCCGGGACAGGGAAGACAGACCCAGTACTTC	CSASLPGQGRQTQYF
TRBD1	-	TRBV18	TRBJ1-4	TGTGCCAGCTCACCGGGACAGGGAACTGAAAAACTGTTTTTT	CASSPGQGTEKLFF
-	-	TRBV9	TRBJ1-1	TGTGCCAGCAGCCCCCGTCAGACCACTGAAGCTTTCTTT	CASSPRQTTEAFF
-	many	TRBV18	TRBJ2-2	TGTGCCAGCTCACCACCGACCGGTTCAGCCACCGGGGAGCTGTTTTTT	CASSPPTGSATGELFF